The T cell receptor beta chain described here comes from a study of identical twins. Overall study results and limits: Weaker excess twin sharing was observed in beta out-of-frame sequences. Conclusions rested on cross-sectional statistics rather than following the same donors.

This CDR3 has 16 amino acids. V was pared by 2 bases and J by 3 bases, with 15 bases between. Germline V gene data show CDR1 as MNHEY and CDR2 as SVGAGI. Unique molecular identifiers were in the cDNA, with template-switch universal primer binding. TCRdb re-analysed the 5' RACE reads in MiXCR, keeping a single row per CDR3 protein. This table has 500,000 to 650,000 distinct CDR3 sequences, about 20% appearing once. With regard to this clonotype: Its target is unknown.

The same data also went into a second study, on yellow fever vaccine responses in identical twins. That source notes: The authors reported partly convergent, partly personalized vaccine responses in identical twins.

The chain is built from TRBV6-5 and TRBJ2-3; D remains unclear. This sequence originates from a woman aged 18 to 35 in good health. Specimen: CD4+ T cells sorted from blood. CDR3 residues: CASSYVRSLKTDTQYF. The CDR3 bases are TGTGCCAGCAGTTACGTGCGCTCCCTCAAAACAGATACGCAGTATTTT.